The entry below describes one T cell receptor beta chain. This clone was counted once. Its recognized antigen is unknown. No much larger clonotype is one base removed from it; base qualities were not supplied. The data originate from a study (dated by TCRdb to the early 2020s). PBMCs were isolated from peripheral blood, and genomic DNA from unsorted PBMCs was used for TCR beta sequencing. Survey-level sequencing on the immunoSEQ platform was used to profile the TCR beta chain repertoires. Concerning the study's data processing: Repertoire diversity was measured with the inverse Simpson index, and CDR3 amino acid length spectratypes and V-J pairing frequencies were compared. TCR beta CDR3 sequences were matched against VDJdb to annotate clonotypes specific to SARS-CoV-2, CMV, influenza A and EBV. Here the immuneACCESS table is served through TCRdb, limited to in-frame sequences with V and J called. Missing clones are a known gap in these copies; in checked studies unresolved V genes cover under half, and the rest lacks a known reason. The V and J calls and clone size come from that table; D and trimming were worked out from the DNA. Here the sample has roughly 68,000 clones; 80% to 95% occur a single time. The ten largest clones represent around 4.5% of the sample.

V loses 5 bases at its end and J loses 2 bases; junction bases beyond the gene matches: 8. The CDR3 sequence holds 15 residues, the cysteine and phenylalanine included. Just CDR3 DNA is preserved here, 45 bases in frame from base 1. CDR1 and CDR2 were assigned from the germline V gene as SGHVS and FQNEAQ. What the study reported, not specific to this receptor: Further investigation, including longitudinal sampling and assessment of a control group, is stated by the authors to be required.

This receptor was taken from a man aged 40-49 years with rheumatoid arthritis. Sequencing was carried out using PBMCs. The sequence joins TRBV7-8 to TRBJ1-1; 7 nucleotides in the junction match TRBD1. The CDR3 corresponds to CASSPRDRLNTEAFF. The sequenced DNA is TGTGCCAGCAGCCCCCGGGACAGACTAAACACTGAAGCTTTCTTT.